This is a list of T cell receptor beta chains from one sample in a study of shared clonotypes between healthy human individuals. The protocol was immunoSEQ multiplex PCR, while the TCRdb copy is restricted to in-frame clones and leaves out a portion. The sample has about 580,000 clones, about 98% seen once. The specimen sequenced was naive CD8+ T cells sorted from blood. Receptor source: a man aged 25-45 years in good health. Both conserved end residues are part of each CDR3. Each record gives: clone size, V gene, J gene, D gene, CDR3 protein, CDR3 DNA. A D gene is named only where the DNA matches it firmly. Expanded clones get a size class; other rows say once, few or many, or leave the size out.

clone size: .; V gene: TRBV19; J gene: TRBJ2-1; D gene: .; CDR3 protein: CASSMAGENEQFF; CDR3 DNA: TGTGCCAGTAGTATGGCAGGGGAAAATGAGCAGTTCTTC
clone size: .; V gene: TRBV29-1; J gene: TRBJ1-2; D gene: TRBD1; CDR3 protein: CSVEDRPRDRLNYGYTF; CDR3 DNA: TGCAGCGTTGAAGATCGGCCCAGGGACAGGCTCAACTATGGCTACACCTTC
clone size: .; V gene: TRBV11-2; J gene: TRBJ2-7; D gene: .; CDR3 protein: CASSIIQRTYEQYF; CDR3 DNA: TGTGCCAGCAGCATTATACAGAGAACCTACGAGCAGTACTTC
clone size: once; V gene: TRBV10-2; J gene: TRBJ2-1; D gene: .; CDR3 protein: CASSESLLRDEQFF; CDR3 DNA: TGCGCCAGCAGTGAGTCTCTTCTCAGGGATGAGCAGTTCTTC
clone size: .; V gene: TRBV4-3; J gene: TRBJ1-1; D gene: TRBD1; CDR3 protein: CASSQVSGTELEAFF; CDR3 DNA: TGCGCCAGCAGCCAAGTCTCCGGGACAGAGCTTGAAGCTTTCTTT
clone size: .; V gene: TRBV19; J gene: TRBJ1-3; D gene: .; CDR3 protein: CASATVSGNTIYF; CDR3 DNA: TGTGCCAGTGCGACAGTCTCTGGAAACACCATATATTTT
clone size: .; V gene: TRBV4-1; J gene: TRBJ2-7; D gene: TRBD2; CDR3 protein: CASSPGAGGAYEQYF; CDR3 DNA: TGCGCCAGCAGCCCTGGAGCGGGAGGCGCCTACGAGCAGTACTTC
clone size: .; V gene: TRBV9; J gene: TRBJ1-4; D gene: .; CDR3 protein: CASSDGQFGSEKLFF; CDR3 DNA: TGTGCCAGCAGCGACGGACAGTTCGGCAGTGAAAAACTGTTTTTT
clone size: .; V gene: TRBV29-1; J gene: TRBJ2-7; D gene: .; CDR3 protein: CSVETGEQSSYEQYF; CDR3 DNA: TGCAGCGTTGAAACGGGAGAACAGAGCTCCTACGAGCAGTACTTC
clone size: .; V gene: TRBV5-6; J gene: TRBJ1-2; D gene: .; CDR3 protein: CASSSPGRDGYGYTF; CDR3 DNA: TGTGCCAGCAGCTCCCCGGGTCGAGACGGCTATGGCTACACCTTC
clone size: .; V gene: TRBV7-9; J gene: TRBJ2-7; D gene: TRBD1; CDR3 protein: CASSLTGQGAYEQYF; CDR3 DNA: TGTGCCAGCAGCTTAACGGGACAGGGGGCCTACGAGCAGTACTTC
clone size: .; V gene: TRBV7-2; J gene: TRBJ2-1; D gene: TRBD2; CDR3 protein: CASSLVLAGAPYNEQFF; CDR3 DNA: TGTGCCAGCAGCTTAGTCCTAGCGGGAGCGCCCTACAATGAGCAGTTCTTC
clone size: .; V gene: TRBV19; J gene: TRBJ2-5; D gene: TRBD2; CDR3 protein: CASSARTSGAETQYF; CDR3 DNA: TGTGCCAGTAGTGCTCGGACTAGCGGTGCGGAGACCCAGTACTTC
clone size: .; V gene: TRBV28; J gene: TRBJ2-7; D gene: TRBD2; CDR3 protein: CASSSLDRLAGEPEQYF; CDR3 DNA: TGTGCCAGCAGTTCCCTTGACCGACTAGCGGGGGAGCCCGAGCAGTACTTC
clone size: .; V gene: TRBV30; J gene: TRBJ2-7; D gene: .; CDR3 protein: CAWRRTFYEQYF; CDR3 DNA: TGTGCCTGGAGAAGGACCTTCTACGAGCAGTACTTC
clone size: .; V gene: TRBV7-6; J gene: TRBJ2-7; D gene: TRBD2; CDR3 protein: CASSSGGLAGSIYEQYF; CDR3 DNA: TGTGCCAGCAGCTCCGGCGGTCTAGCGGGAAGCATCTACGAGCAGTACTTC
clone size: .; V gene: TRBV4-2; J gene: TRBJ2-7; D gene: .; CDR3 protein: CASSLASSYEQYF; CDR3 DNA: TGTGCCAGCAGCCTCGCCTCCTCCTACGAGCAGTACTTC
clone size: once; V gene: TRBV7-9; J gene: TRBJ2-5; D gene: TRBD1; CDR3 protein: CASSPPRTKTGGSRETQYF; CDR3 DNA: TGTGCCAGCAGCCCACCCAGAACCAAGACAGGGGGTTCGCGAGAGACCCAGTACTTC
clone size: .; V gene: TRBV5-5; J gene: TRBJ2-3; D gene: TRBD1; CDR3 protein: CASSLGQTVRTDTQYF; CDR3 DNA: TGTGCCAGCAGCCTGGGACAGACAGTACGCACAGATACGCAGTATTTT
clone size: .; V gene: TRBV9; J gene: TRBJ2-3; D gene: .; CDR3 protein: CASSVGGVTDTQYF; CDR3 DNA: TGTGCCAGCAGCGTAGGGGGGGTCACAGATACGCAGTATTTT
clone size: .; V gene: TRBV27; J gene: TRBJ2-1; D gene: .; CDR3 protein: CASQERVRPYNEQFF; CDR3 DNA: TGTGCCAGCCAAGAAAGGGTGAGACCCTACAATGAGCAGTTCTTC
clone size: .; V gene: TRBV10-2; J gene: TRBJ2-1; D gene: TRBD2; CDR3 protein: CASSGLAGGSSYNEQFF; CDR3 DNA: TGCGCCAGCAGTGGACTAGCGGGAGGGAGCTCCTACAATGAGCAGTTCTTC
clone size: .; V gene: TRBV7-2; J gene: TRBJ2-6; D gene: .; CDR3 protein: CVSGANVLTF; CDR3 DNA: TGTGTCTCTGGGGCCAACGTCCTGACTTTC
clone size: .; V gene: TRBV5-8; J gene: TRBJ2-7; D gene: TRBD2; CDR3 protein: CASSALAGPYEQYF; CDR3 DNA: TGTGCCAGCAGCGCACTAGCGGGTCCCTACGAGCAGTACTTC